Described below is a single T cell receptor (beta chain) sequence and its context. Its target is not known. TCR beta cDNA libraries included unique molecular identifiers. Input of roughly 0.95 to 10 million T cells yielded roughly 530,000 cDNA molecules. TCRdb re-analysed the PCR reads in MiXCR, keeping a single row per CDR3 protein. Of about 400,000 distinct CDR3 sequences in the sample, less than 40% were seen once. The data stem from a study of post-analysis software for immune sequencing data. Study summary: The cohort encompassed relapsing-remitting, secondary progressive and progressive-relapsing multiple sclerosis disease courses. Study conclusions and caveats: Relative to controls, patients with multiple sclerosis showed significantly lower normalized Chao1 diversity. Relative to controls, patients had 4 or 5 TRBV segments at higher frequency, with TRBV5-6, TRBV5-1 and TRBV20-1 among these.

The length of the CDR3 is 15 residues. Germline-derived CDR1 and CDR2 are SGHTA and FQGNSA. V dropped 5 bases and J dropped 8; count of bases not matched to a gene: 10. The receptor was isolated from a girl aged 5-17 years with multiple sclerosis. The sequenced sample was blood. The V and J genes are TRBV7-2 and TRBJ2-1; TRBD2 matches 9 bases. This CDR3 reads CASSLRPGLADEQFF. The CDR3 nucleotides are TGTGCCAGCAGCCTCCGACCGGGACTAGCTGATGAGCAGTTCTTC.